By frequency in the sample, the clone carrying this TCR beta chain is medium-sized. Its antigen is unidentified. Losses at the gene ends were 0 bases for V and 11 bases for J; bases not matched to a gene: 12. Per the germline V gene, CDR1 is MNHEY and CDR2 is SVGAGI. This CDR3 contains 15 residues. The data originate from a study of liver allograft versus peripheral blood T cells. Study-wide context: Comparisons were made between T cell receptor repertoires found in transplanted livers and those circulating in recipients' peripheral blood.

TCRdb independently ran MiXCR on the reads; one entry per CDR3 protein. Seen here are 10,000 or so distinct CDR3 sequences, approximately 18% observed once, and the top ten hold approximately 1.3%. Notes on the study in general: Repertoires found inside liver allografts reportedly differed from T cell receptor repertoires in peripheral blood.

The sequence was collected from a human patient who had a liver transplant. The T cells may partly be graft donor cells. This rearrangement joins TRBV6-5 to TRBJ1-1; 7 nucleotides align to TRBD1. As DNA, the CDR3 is TGTGCCAGCAGTTACTCGATTCAGGGGGTCCCTGGGGCTTTCTTT. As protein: CASSYSIQGVPGAFF.